This T cell receptor (beta chain) emerged from a study of blood T cells in healthy people across ages. Through a sample-barcoded 5' primer and a J-beta primer mix, a second PCR was run for roughly 7 to 11 cycles. TCRdb reprocessed the 5' RACE reads with MiXCR, giving one entry per CDR3 protein. The sample records some 890,000 distinct CDR3 sequences, about 28% being singletons. Roughly 9.8 milliliters of peripheral blood were drawn from each donor. Concerning this clonotype itself: The antigen is not known. Just one base apart from a much larger clone, this may be a read error.

Points from the study as a whole: Compared with aged donors, long-lived donors showed fewer expanded clones, suggesting selection.

The same sample was also used in a study of T cells of mothers and their children.

The TCR comes from a woman between 40 and 55 years old in good health. Sample: blood.

This CDR3 reads CASSVGQGGDEQFF. The CDR3 nucleotides are TGTGCCAGCAGTGTAGGGCAGGGCGGGGATGAGCAGTTCTTC. The V call is TRBV2, the J call TRBJ2-1; a possible D gene is TRBD2 (6 bases). The CDR3 length is 14 residues. Between the trimmed V and J ends, which lost 4 bases and 8 bases, there was a span of 15 bases. Germline assignment: CDR1 SNHLY and CDR2 FYNNEI.